This T cell receptor (beta chain) was captured in a study of cytomegalovirus exposure and HLA in healthy donors. General observations from the study: Diagnosis of cytomegalovirus status made by the classifier reportedly showed high specificity and sensitivity.

Germline V lookup: CDR1 LNHDA, CDR2 SQIVND (reference sequence). V shed 3 bases and J 3 bases; nucleotides not matched to a gene: 4. The CDR3 sequence is 15 residues long. The data were produced by immunoSEQ multiplex PCR, yet TCRdb's version contains in-frame clones alone and is incomplete. The sample yields more than 95,000 clones, roughly nine tenths seen once. In regard to this clone: Its antigen is currently unknown.

This chain joins TRBV19 and TRBJ2-7, with TRBD1 matching over 11 bases. This TCR derives from a young woman in good health and CMV-seronegative. Input material: PBMCs. CDR3 protein: CASSIFGTGGYEQYF. For the CDR3, the DNA is TGTGCCAGTAGTATTTTCGGGACAGGGGGCTACGAGCAGTACTTC.